The present T cell receptor (beta chain) was sequenced within a study of radiation and T cells in renal cell carcinoma. Looking at the study overall: Nephrectomy followed 15 Gy stereotactic body radiation by 4 weeks.

As for time point: blood 2 weeks post-SBRT. Treatment described: 15 Gy SBRT to primary tumor, nephrectomy 4 weeks later. Clear cell pathology was present in this patient's renal cell carcinoma. The ends were cut back, 0 bases at V and 2 bases at J, with 10 bases in the middle. Germline CDR1 is SGDLS and CDR2 is YYNGEE. The CDR3 is 15 residues long. Data came from immunoSEQ multiplex PCR; TCRdb stores just in-frame clones and leaves some out. The repertoire consists of fewer than 150,000 clones, with more than 75% occurring once and the leading ten covering about 5.6%. The source of this sequence is a woman in her 70s with renal cell carcinoma. The source was blood, collected from a patient whose treatment included radiotherapy and nephrectomy. The chain recombines TRBV9 with TRBJ2-3, with D unclear. The CDR3 region has the DNA TGTGCCAGCAGCGTAGCTAACCCAATCACAGATACGCAGTATTTT. It encodes CASSVANPITDTQYF.